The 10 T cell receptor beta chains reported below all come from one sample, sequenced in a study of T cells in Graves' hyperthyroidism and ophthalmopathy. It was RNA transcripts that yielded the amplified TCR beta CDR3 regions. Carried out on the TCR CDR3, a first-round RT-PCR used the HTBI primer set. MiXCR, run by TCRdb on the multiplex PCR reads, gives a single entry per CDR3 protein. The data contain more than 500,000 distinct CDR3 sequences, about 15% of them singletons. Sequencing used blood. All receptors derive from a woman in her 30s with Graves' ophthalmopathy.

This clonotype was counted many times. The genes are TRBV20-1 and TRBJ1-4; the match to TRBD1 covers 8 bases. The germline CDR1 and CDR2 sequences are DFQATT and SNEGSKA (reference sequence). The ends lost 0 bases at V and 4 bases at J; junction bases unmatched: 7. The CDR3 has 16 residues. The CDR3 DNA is TGCAGTGCTAGAGATAACAGGGGGTTGGATAATGAAAAACTGTTTTTT. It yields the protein CSARDNRGLDNEKLFF.

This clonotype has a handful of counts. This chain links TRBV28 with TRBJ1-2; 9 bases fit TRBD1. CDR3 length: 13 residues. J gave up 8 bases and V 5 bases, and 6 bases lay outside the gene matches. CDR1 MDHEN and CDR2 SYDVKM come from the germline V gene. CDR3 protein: CASSTTGGGGYTF. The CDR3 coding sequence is TGTGCCAGCAGTACTACAGGGGGCGGGGGCTACACCTTC.

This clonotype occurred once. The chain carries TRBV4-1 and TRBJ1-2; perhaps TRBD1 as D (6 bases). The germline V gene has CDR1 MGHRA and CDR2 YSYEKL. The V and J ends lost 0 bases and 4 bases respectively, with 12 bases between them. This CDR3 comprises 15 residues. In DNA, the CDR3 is TGCGCCAGCAGCCAAGAGACAGGAGTTGGCTATGGCTACACCTTC. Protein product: CASSQETGVGYGYTF.

CDR3 residues: CATSRDGGSTDTQYF. The DNA of the CDR3 is TGTGCCACCAGCAGGGATGGCGGAAGCACAGATACGCAGTATTTT. The rearrangement joins TRBV15 to TRBJ2-3, with D hard to call. CDR1 LNHNV and CDR2 YYDKDF come from the germline V gene (reference sequence). Trimming shortened V by 3 bases and J by 0 bases, and 10 bases separated the two germline ends. The CDR3 extends over 15 amino acids.

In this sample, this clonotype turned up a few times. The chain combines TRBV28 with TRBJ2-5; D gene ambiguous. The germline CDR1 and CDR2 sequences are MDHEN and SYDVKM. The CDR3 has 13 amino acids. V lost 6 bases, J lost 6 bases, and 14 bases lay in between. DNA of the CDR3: TGTGCCAGCAGAGAGACGAGCTTGCAGACCCAGTACTTC. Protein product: CASRETSLQTQYF.

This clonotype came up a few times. This chain's CDR3 is CSAPSWGTEAFF. In DNA form, the CDR3 reads TGCAGTGCCCCTTCCTGGGGCACTGAAGCTTTCTTT. This chain joins TRBV20-1 and TRBJ1-1; D is uncertain. V was pared by 6 bases and J by 4 bases, with 12 bases between. The CDR3 has 12 amino acids. The germline V gene has CDR1 DFQATT and CDR2 SNEGSKA (reference sequence).

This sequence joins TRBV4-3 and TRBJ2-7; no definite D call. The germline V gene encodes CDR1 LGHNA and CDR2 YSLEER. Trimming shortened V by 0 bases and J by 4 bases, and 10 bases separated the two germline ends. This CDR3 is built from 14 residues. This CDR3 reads CASSQEWASYEQYF. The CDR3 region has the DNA TGCGCCAGCAGCCAAGAGTGGGCTTCGTACGAGCAGTACTTC.

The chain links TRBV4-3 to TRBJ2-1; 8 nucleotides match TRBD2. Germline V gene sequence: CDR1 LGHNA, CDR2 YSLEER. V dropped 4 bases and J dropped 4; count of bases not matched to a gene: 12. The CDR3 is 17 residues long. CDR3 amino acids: CASSPSFYSGAYNEQFF. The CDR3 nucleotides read TGCGCCAGCAGCCCATCATTTTATAGCGGGGCTTACAATGAGCAGTTCTTC.

The CDR3 is CASSLTGLAFNEQFF. The CDR3 nucleotides read TGTGCCAGCAGCCTTACGGGACTAGCATTCAATGAGCAGTTCTTC. V is TRBV5-6 and J is TRBJ2-1; 9 bases match TRBD2. Unmatched junction bases numbered 8, after V lost 4 bases and J lost 6 bases. Germline V gives CDR1 SGHDT, CDR2 YYEEEE. The CDR3 consists of 15 residues.

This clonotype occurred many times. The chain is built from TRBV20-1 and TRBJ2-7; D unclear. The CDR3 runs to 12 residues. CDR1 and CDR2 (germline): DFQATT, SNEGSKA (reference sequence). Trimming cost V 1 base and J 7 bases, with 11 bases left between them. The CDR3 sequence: CSARARRAEQYF. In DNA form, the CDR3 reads TGCAGTGCTAGAGCCCGGAGAGCGGAGCAGTACTTC.